These T cell receptor beta chains were read from a single sample in a study of sequential checkpoint blockade in melanoma. The assay was immunoSEQ multiplex PCR, and TCRdb's table has in-frame clones only and misses some. Of 40,000 or so clones listed, approximately 85% were seen once; the top ten hold 4.5% to 7%. The sample was CD8+ T cells sorted from blood (inferred from file names), taken from a patient given nivolumab and ipilimumab in sequence. Receptors originate from a human donor with melanoma. Each CDR3 is given with its conserved first and last residue.

TRBV27	CASSLFTGMWDNEQFF
TRBV28	CASSASWQGNEQFF
TRBV7-9	CASSLETAEQFF
TRBV27	CASAVRGLGYEQYF
TRBV28	CASSLSLPGGFWELFF
TRBV5-8	CASSLSGTGIYF
TRBV29-1	CSVAPTGVHEQYF
TRBV4-1	CASSQEFGSGLTYEQYF
TRBV5-5	CASSWSGGPYEQYF
TRBV4-1	CASSPAGSSYNEQFF
TRBV28	CASSFSGGLHNYGYTF
TRBV6-5	CASSPATGLNSPLHF
TRBV27	CASSFRDRGYEQYF
TRBV4-2	CASSHTGLAGYEQYF
TRBV2	CASSEGTGTYGYTF
TRBV2	CASSGQGAVEQFF
TRBV28	CASSLGLAGGTTDTQYF
TRBV25-1	CASSEWANGYTF
TRBV2	CASTLGQGNTEAFF
TRBV29-1	CSADRDDRVPYEQYF
TRBV5-8	CASSSTGWPYEQYF
TRBV4-2	CASRDRENTEAFF
TRBV4-1	CASSQSQGASGYTF